This entry concerns a single TCR beta chain. Only in-frame clones appear in the TCRdb table, and some are missing; sequencing was by immunoSEQ multiplex PCR. The data show around 130,000 clones, 75% to 90% seen once. Trimming stripped 4 bases from V and 9 bases from J, with 10 bases between. This CDR3 has 13 amino acids. Per germline, CDR1 LNHDA and CDR2 SQIVND (reference sequence). This sample is part of a study of blood T cell repertoires in COVID-19. Sequenced sample: peripheral blood. The rearrangement joins TRBV19 to TRBJ1-6, with D possibly matching TRBD1 (6 bases). The receptor was derived from a man between 65 and 85 years old with active or convalescent COVID-19. The CDR3 loop is CASSTGQSSPLHF. DNA for the CDR3: TGTGCCAGTAGTACGGGACAAAGTTCACCCCTCCACTTT.